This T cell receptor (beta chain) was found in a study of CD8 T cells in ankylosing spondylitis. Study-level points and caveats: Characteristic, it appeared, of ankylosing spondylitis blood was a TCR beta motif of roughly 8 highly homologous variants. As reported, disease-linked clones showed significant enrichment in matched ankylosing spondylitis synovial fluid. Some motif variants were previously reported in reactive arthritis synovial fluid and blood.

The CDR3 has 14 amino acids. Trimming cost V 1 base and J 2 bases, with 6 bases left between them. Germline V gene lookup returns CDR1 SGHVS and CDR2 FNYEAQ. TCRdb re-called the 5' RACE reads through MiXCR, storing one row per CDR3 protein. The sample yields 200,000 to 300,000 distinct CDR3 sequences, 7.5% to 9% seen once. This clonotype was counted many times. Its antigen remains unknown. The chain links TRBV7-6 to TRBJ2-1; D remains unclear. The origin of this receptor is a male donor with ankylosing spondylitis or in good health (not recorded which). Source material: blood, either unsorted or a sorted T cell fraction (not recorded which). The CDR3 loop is CASSLDGPYNEQFF. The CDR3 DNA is TGTGCCAGCAGCTTAGACGGGCCCTACAATGAGCAGTTCTTC. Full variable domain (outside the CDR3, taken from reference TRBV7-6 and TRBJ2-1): GAGVSQSPRYKVTKRGQDVALRCDPISGHVSLYWYRQALGQGPEFLTYFNYEAQQDKSGLPNDRFSAERPEGSISTLTIQRTEQRDSAMYRCASSLDGPYNEQFFGPGTRLTVL.